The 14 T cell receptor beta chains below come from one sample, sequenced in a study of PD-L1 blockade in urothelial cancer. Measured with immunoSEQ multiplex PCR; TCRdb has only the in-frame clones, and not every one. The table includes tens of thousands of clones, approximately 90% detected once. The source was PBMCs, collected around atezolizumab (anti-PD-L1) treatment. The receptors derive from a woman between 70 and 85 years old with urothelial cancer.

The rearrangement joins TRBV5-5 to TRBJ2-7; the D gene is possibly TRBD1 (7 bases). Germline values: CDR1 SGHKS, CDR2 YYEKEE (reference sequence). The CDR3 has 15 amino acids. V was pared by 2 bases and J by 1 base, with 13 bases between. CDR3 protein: CASSFLQGTSYEQYF. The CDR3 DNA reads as TGTGCCAGCAGCTTCCTACAGGGGACTTCCTACGAGCAGTACTTC.

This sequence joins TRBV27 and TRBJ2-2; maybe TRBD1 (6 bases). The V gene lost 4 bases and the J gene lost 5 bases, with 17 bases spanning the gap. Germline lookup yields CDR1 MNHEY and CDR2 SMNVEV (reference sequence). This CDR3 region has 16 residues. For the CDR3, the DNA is TGTGCCAGCAGTTCTCACCTATACAGGGTGACCGGGGAGCTGTTTTTT. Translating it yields CASSSHLYRVTGELFF.

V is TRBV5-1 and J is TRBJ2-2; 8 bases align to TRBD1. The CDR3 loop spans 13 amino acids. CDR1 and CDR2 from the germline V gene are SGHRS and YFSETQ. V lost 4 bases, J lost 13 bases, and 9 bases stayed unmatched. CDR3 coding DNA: TGCGCCAGCAGCACAGATGACAGGGGAAGGCTGTTTTTT. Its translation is CASSTDDRGRLFF.

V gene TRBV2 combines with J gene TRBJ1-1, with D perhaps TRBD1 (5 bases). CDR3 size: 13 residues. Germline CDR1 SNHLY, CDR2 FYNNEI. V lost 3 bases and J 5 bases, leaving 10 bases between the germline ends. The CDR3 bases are TGTGCCAGCAGTGACGTACAGGAAACTGAAGCTTTCTTT. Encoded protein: CASSDVQETEAFF.

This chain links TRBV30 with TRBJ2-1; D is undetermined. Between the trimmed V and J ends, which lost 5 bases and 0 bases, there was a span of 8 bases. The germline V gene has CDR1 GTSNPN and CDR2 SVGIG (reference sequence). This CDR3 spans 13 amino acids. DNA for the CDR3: TGTGCCTGGTATTCGGGCTCCTACAATGAGCAGTTCTTC. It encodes CAWYSGSYNEQFF.

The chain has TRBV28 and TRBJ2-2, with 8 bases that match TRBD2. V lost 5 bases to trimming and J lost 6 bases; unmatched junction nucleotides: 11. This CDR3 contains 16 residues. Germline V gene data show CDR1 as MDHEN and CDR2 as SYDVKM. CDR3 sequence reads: CASSPPAGVPAGELFF. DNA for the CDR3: TGTGCCAGCAGTCCCCCAGCGGGAGTCCCCGCCGGGGAGCTGTTTTTT.

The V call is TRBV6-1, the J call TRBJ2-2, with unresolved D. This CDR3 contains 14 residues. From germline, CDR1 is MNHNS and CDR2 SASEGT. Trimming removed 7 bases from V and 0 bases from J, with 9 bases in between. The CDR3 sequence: CASTPFANTGELFF. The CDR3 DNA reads TGTGCCAGCACCCCGTTCGCGAACACCGGGGAGCTGTTTTTT.

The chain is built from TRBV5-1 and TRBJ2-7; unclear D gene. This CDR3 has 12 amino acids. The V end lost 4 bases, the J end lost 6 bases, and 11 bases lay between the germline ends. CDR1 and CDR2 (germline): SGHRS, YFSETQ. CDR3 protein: CASSRLPSEQYF. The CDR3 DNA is TGCGCCAGCAGCCGACTCCCAAGCGAGCAGTACTTC.

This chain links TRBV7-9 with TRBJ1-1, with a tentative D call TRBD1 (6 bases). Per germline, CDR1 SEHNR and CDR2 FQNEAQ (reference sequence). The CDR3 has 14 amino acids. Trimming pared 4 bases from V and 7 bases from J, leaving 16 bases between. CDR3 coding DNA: TGTGCCAGCAGCTGGGGGGGGACACAAGTTGAAGCTTTCTTT. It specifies CASSWGGTQVEAFF.

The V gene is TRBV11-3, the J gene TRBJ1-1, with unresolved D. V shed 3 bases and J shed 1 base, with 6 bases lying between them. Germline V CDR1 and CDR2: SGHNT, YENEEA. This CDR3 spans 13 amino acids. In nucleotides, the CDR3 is TGTGCCAGCAGCTTCGCCAGGAACACTGAAGCTTTCTTT. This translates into CASSFARNTEAFF.

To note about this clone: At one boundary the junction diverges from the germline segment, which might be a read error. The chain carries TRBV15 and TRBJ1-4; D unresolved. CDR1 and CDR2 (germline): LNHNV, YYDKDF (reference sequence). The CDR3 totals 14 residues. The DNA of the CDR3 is TGTGCCACCAGCGGAGACGGACTTAATGAAAAACTGTTTTTT. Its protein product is CATSGDGLNEKLFF. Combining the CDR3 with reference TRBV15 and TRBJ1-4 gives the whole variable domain DAMVIQNPRYQVTQFGKPVTLSCSQTLNHNVMYWYQQKSSQAPKLLFHYYDKDFNNEADTPDNFQSRRPNTSFCFLDIRSPGLGDTAMYLCATSGDGLNEKLFFGSGTQLSVL.

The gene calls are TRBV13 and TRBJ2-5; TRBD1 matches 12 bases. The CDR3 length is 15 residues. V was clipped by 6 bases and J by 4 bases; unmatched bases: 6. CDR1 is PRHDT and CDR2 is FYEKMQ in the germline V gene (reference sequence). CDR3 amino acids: CASRPGTGGRETQYF. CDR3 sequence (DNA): TGTGCCAGCAGACCTGGGACAGGGGGCCGAGAGACCCAGTACTTC. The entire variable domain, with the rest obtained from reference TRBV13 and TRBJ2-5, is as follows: AAGVIQSPRHLIKEKRETATLKCYPIPRHDTVYWYQQGPGQDPQFLISFYEKMQSDKGSIPDRFSAQQFSDYHSELNMSSLELGDSALYFCASRPGTGGRETQYFGPGTRLLVL.

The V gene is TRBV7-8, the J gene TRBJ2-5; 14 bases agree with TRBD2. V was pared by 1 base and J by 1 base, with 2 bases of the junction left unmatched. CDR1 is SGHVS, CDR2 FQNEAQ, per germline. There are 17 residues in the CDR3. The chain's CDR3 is CASSLEGLAGVQETQYF. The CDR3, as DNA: TGTGCCAGCAGCTTAGAGGGACTAGCGGGGGTCCAAGAGACCCAGTACTTC.

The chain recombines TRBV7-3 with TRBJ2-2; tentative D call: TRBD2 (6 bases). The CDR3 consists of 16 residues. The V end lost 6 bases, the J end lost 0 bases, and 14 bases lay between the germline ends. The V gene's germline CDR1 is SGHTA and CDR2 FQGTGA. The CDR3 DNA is TGTGCCAGCAGGGATATCGGGACTTCGAACACCGGGGAGCTGTTTTTT. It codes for CASRDIGTSNTGELFF.